The 8 T cell receptor beta chains given below trace back to one sample, sequenced in a study of regulatory T cells in long-lasting Graves disease. Time point here: newly diagnosed GD, antithyroid drugs for less than 3 months. PBMC-derived RNA was used for the TCR library. According to the study, TCR beta libraries were built with iRepertoire HTBI primers and CDR3-region Arm-PCR. Via MiXCR, TCRdb re-called the multiplex PCR reads, giving one row per CDR3 protein. The data show roughly 500,000 distinct CDR3 sequences, with around 12% seen just once and approximately 9.6% held by the top ten. This sample also belongs to another study, concerning T cells in Graves' hyperthyroidism and ophthalmopathy.

The sequences come from peripheral blood mononuclear cells (PBMCs), collected at new diagnosis, from a patient treated with antithyroid drugs. These receptors were obtained from a woman in her 30s with Graves disease.

The chain is built from TRBV7-2 and TRBJ1-1; D might be TRBD1 (6 bases). Germline V gene lookup returns CDR1 SGHTA and CDR2 FQGNSA. The CDR3 covers 16 residues. With 2 bases removed from V and 1 base from J, the gap between germline ends came to 14 bases. CDR3 DNA: TGTGCCAGCAGCTTATTTGGGGACACTTGGAACACTGAAGCTTTCTTT. Its translation is CASSLFGDTWNTEAFF.

In the case of this clonotype: A much larger clone lies a single base off, so this may be a read error. CDR3 in amino acids: CATSGSRGPTGELFF. The CDR3 region has the DNA TGTGCCACCAGCGGATCCCGGGGCCCAACCGGGGAGCTGTTTTTT. V usage is TRBV15 and J usage is TRBJ2-2, with D perhaps being TRBD1 or TRBD2 (5 bases each). Between the trimmed V and J ends, which lost 5 bases and 5 bases, there was a span of 15 bases. Germline assignment: CDR1 LNHNV and CDR2 YYDKDF (reference sequence). The CDR3 extends over 15 amino acids.

In this sample, this clonotype turned up many times. This chain uses TRBV7-9 with TRBJ2-1, with 8 nucleotides matching TRBD1. The CDR3 length is 16 residues. Unmatched junction bases numbered 10, after V lost 2 bases and J lost 7 bases. Germline V CDR1 and CDR2: SEHNR, FQNEAQ (reference sequence). The CDR3 sequence is CASSLSGAGGWNEQFF. The CDR3, as DNA: TGTGCCAGCAGCTTAAGTGGGGCAGGGGGCTGGAATGAGCAGTTCTTC.

This clonotype showed up many times. The V call is TRBV15, the J call TRBJ1-5, with 7 bases aligning to TRBD1. V lost 3 bases and J lost 10; bases outside the gene matches: 6. This CDR3 contains 13 residues. The germline V gene encodes CDR1 LNHNV and CDR2 YYDKDF (reference sequence). CDR3 coding DNA: TGTGCCACCAGCAGCCAGCGGGACAGCCCCCAGCATTTT. Translating gives CATSSQRDSPQHF.

The chain combines TRBV7-3 with TRBJ2-2; D not certain. The CDR3 length is 12 residues. The V gene lost 0 bases and the J gene lost 6 bases, with 2 bases spanning the gap. Germline loops: CDR1 SGHTA, CDR2 FQGTGA. The CDR3 protein is CASSLTPGELFF. CDR3 DNA sequence: TGTGCCAGCAGCTTAACTCCCGGGGAGCTGTTTTTT.

The V call is TRBV7-8, the J call TRBJ2-1; TRBD2 agrees at 9 bases. Germline loops: CDR1 SGHVS, CDR2 FQNEAQ. V was clipped by 5 bases and J by 3 bases; unmatched bases: 11. The CDR3 is 17 amino acids. CDR3 sequence: CASSPRGAGGVYNEQFF. CDR3 bases: TGTGCCAGCAGCCCTCGGGGAGCGGGAGGAGTCTACAATGAGCAGTTCTTC. The full variable domain, in which reference TRBV7-8 and TRBJ2-1 provide the parts outside the CDR3, is GAGVSQSPRYKVAKRGQDVALRCDPISGHVSLFWYQQALGQGPEFLTYFQNEAQLDKSGLPSDRFFAERPEGSVSTLKIQRTQQEDSAVYLCASSPRGAGGVYNEQFFGPGTRLTVL.

This clonotype occurred many times. V gene TRBV12-3 or TRBV12-4 combines with J gene TRBJ2-1; D is possibly TRBD2 (5 bases). The CDR3 is 17 amino acids. Trimming shortened V by 3 bases and J by 0 bases, and 15 bases separated the two germline ends. For the CDR3, the DNA is TGTGCCAGCAGTTTTCCCGGGGAGACGGGCTCCTACAATGAGCAGTTCTTC. This codes for CASSFPGETGSYNEQFF.

This clonotype occurred many times. J is TRBJ1-2 and V is TRBV19; D not certain. The germline V and J ends were trimmed by 0 bases and 4 bases, with 12 bases remaining between them. The CDR3 is 15 amino acids. Per the germline V gene, CDR1 is LNHDA and CDR2 is SQIVND (reference sequence). CDR3 sequence reads: CASSIDPTGGYGYTF. The CDR3 bases are TGTGCCAGTAGTATAGACCCGACGGGAGGCTATGGCTACACCTTC.